Listed below are T cell receptor beta chains from one sample, sequenced in a study of T cells in Graves' hyperthyroidism and ophthalmopathy. TCRdb fed the multiplex PCR reads into MiXCR, producing one record per CDR3 protein. The sample lists about 640,000 distinct CDR3 sequences; about a fifth were seen once. Material for sequencing was blood. These receptor sequences come from a man aged 25-40 years with Graves' ophthalmopathy. CDR3s include the opening cysteine and the closing phenylalanine or tryptophan. A D gene is named only where the DNA matches it firmly. Rows give clone size only sometimes, using once, few, many, or a class for an expanded clone.

>TRBD1|many|TRBJ1-1|TRBV24-1
TGTGCCACCAGTGATGGGACAGGGAGGACTTTCTTT
CATSDGTGRTFF
>.|few|TRBJ2-3|TRBV10-1
TGCGCCAGCAGCAATCCGGGACTCCCTGACGATACGCAGTATTTT
CASSNPGLPDDTQYF
>.|few|TRBJ2-3|TRBV5-6
TGTGCCAGCAGCTTGTGGACTCTTGAGGTGGATACGCAGTATTTT
CASSLWTLEVDTQYF
>TRBD2|many|TRBJ2-3|TRBV7-9
TGTGCCAGCAGCGGAAGCGGGAGCTCCACAGATACGCAGTATTTT
CASSGSGSSTDTQYF
>TRBD1|few|TRBJ2-7|TRBV7-2
TGTGCCAGCAGGCGGGACAGGTACTCCTACGAGCAGTACTTC
CASRRDRYSYEQYF
>.|many|TRBJ1-2|TRBV18
TGTGCCAGCTCACCAGACCCAGGAAACTATGGCTACACCTTC
CASSPDPGNYGYTF
>TRBD2|.|TRBJ2-4|TRBV12-3/TRBV12-4
TGTGCCAGCAGTCCTGGGACTAGCGGGCTCCCAAGCGTCATTCAGTACTTC
CASSPGTSGLPSVIQYF
>.|.|TRBJ2-5|TRBV25-1
TGTGCCAGCAGTGGACAAGACCCTAAAGAGACCCAGTACTTC
CASSGQDPKETQYF
>.|.|TRBJ2-1|TRBV2
TGTGCCAGCGACGTCAACAATGAGCAGTTCTTC
CASDVNNEQFF
>.|.|TRBJ2-3|TRBV12-3/TRBV12-4
TGTGCCAGCAGTACCTATTGGAACACAGATACGCAGTATTTT
CASSTYWNTDTQYF
>.|many|TRBJ2-1|TRBV11-2
TGTGCCAGCACTCTACGAGGGGATTCCTCCTACAATGAGCAGTTCTTC
CASTLRGDSSYNEQFF
>TRBD1|many|TRBJ2-7|TRBV13
TGTGCCAGCAGCACGGCAGGACAGGGGGCCTACGAGCAGTACTTC
CASSTAGQGAYEQYF
>.|many|TRBJ2-7|TRBV30
TGTGCCTGGAGTGTAGTTTACGAGCAGTACTTC
CAWSVVYEQYF
>TRBD2|few|TRBJ2-3|TRBV24-1
TGTGCCACCAGTGGAGTCGGGGGTGCTAGCGGGAGGAGCACAGATACGCAGTATTTT
CATSGVGGASGRSTDTQYF
>TRBD1|many|TRBJ1-1|TRBV20-1
TGCAGTGCCCTCTCGATCCAGGGGGCTTACACTGAAGCTTTCTTT
CSALSIQGAYTEAFF
>.|many|TRBJ2-3|TRBV28
TGTGCCAGCAGCCCCGCGGAGCGCAACACAGATACGCAGTATTTT
CASSPAERNTDTQYF
>TRBD1|.|TRBJ2-2|TRBV6-2/TRBV6-3
TGTGCCGCCATCGACTCAGGGGGCCGCGGGGAGCTGTTTTTT
CAAIDSGGRGELFF
>.|.|TRBJ1-1|TRBV2
TGTGCCAGCGCATCACCAATGAACACTGAAGCTTTCTTT
CASASPMNTEAFF
>.|many|TRBJ2-7|TRBV28
TGTGCCAGCAGTTTGACGGGGATTTCCTACGAGCAGTACTTC
CASSLTGISYEQYF
>TRBD2|few|TRBJ2-3|TRBV11-2
TGTGCCAGCAGCTCCGGGACTAGCGGTCCTTCTAGCACAGATACGCAGTATTTT
CASSSGTSGPSSTDTQYF
>.|many|TRBJ1-5|TRBV3-1
TGTGCCAACCTAAACCTGCAGGGATCAAATCAGCCCCAGCATTTT
CANLNLQGSNQPQHF
>TRBD1|.|TRBJ2-7|TRBV4-3
TGCGCCAGCAGCCCCACCCCCGGGACAGGCGTCTACGAGCAGTACTTC
CASSPTPGTGVYEQYF
>TRBD1|few|TRBJ2-1|TRBV10-3
TGTGCCATCAGTGAGCCCGGGACAGGGGAGGCTAGTAATGAGCAGTTCTTC
CAISEPGTGEASNEQFF
>.|.|TRBJ1-1|TRBV28
TGTGCCAGCAGTTTACCGGGCCAAGGCCCCAACACTGAAGCTTTCTTT
CASSLPGQGPNTEAFF
>.|.|TRBJ2-5|TRBV7-2
TGTGCCAGCAGCTTATCGAAGTCCGAGACCCAGTACTTC
CASSLSKSETQYF
>TRBD1|many|TRBJ2-4|TRBV2
TGTGCCAGCAGTCCGGACAGGGCAGCCAAAAACATTCAGTACTTC
CASSPDRAAKNIQYF
>.|few|TRBJ2-3|TRBV10-1
TGCGCCAGCAGTGACCCCATTTCAGATACGCAGTATTTT
CASSDPISDTQYF
>TRBD1|.|TRBJ2-4|TRBV18
TGTGCCAGCTCACAGAAACCACCGGGACAGGGGGTTTCGGGAAACATTCAGTACTTC
CASSQKPPGQGVSGNIQYF